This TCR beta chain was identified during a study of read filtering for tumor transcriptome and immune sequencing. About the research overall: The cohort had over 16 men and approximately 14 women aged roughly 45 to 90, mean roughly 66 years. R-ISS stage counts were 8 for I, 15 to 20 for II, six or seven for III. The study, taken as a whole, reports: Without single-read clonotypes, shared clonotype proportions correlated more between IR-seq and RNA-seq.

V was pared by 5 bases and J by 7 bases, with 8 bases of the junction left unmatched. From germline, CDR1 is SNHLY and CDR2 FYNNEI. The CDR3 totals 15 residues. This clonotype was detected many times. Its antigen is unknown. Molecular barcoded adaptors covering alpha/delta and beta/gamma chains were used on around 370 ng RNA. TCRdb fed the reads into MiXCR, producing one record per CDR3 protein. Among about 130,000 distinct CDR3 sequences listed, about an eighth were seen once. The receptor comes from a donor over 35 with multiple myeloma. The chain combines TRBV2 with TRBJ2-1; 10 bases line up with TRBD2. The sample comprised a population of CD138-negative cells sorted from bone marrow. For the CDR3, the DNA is TGTGCCAGCAGTATACTAGCGGGACTAAGAAATGAGCAGTTCTTC. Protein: CASSILAGLRNEQFF.